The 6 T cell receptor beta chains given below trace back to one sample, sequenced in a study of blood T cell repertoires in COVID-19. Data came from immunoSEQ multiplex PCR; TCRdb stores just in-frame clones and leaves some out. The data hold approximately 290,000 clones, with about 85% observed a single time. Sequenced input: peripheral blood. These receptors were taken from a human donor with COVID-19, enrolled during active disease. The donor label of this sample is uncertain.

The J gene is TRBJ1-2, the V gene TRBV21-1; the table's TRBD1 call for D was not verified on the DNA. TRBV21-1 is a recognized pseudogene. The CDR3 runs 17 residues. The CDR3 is CASSKGNRDRGNYGYTF. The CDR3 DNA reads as TGTGCCAGCAGCAAAGGTAACCGGGACAGGGGTAACTATGGCTACACCTTC.

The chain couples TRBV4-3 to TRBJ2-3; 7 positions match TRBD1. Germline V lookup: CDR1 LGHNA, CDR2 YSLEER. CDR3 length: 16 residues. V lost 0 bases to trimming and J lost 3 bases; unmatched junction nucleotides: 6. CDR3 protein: CASSQEAGGLTDTQYF. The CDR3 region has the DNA TGCGCCAGCAGCCAAGAAGCAGGGGGATTAACAGATACGCAGTATTTT.

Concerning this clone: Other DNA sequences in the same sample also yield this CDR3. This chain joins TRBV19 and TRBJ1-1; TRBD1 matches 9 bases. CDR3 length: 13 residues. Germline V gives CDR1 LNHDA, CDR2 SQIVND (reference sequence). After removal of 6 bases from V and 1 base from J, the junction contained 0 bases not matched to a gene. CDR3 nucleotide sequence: TGTGCCAGTAGGGGACAGGGGAACACTGAAGCTTTCTTT. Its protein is CASRGQGNTEAFF.

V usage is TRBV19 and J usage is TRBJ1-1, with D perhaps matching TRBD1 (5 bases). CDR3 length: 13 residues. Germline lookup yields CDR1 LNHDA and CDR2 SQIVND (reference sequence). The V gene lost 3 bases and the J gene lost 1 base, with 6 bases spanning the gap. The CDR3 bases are TGTGCCAGTAGTATTGGACAGAACACTGAAGCTTTCTTT. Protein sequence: CASSIGQNTEAFF.

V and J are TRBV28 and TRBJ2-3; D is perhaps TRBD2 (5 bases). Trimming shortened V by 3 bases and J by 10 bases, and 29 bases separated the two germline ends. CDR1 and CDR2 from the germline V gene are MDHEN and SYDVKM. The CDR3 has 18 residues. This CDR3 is CASSFRSTASPGASAQYF. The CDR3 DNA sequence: TGTGCCAGCAGTTTTCGGTCTACGGCTAGCCCGGGCGCGAGTGCGCAGTATTTT. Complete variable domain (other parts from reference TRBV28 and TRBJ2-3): DVKVTQSSRYLVKRTGEKVFLECVQDMDHENMFWYRQDPGLGLRLIYFSYDVKMKEKGDIPEGYSVSREKKERFSLILESASTNQTSMYLCASSFRSTASPGASAQYFGPGTRLTVL.

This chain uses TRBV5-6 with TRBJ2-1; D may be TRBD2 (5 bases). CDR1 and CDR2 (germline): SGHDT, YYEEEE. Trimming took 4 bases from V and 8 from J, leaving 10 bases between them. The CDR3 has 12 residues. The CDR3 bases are TGTGCCAGCAGCCCCACTAGTGATGAGCAGTTCTTC. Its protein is CASSPTSDEQFF.